Each of the 18 T cell receptor beta chains below was sequenced from the same sample in a study of shared clonotypes between healthy human individuals. Assay: immunoSEQ multiplex PCR; the TCRdb copy retains only in-frame clones and omits some. This sample has about 690,000 clones, with around 91% found just once. The specimen sequenced was memory CD8+ T cells from PBMCs. This sample's subset: CD45RO+ cells pooled with CCR7-negative TemRA cells. Source of these receptors: a young man in good health. Some clones in this sample may be carry-over from other donors' samples.

CDR3 nucleotide sequence: TGTGCCAGCAGTTACAGAGGGGATAGATTAGACAATGAGCAGTTCTTC. Translation gives CASSYRGDRLDNEQFF. The chain carries TRBV6-5 and TRBJ2-1; D is perhaps TRBD1 or TRBD2 (5 bases each). CDR1 is MNHEY, CDR2 SVGAGI, per germline. The CDR3 length is 16 residues. V was cut by 2 bases and J by 5 bases, with 16 bases left in between.

The rearrangement uses TRBV28 and TRBJ2-5, with TRBD1 matching 7 bases. The V and J ends lost 6 bases and 0 bases, in that order; junction bases with no gene match: 13. The CDR3 length is 17 residues. CDR1 and CDR2 (germline): MDHEN, SYDVKM. As DNA, the CDR3 is TGTGCCAGCAGGCGACAGGGCCTGACCATTTACCAAGAGACCCAGTACTTC. Its translation is CASRRQGLTIYQETQYF.

The chain couples TRBV29-1 to TRBJ2-1, with D hard to call. Germline V lookup: CDR1 SQVTM, CDR2 ANQGSEA. This CDR3 has 11 residues. The ends were cut back, 7 bases at V and 7 bases at J, with 11 bases in the middle. The CDR3 protein is CSAPSQNEQFF. Written as DNA, the CDR3 is TGCAGCGCCCCGAGCCAGAATGAGCAGTTCTTC.

The V call is TRBV7-2, the J call TRBJ2-7; 10 bases fit TRBD1. Germline trimming cut 5 bases from V and 4 bases from J; bases unmatched to any gene: 5. The CDR3 covers 14 residues. Germline assignment: CDR1 SGHTA and CDR2 FQGNSA. CDR3 region: CASSPRQGAYEQYF. The DNA of the CDR3 is TGTGCCAGCAGCCCCCGACAGGGGGCGTACGAGCAGTACTTC.

The genes are TRBV27 and TRBJ1-4; D uncertain. The CDR3 runs to 15 residues. Trimming removed 1 base at V and 0 bases at J, with 6 bases between. CDR1 and CDR2 from the germline V gene are MNHEY and SMNVEV (reference sequence). DNA of the CDR3: TGTGCCAGCAGTTTATACCCGGCAACTAATGAAAAACTGTTTTTT. Translating it yields CASSLYPATNEKLFF. Drawing the rest from reference TRBV27 and TRBJ1-4, the complete variable domain is EAQVTQNPRYLITVTGKKLTVTCSQNMNHEYMSWYRQDPGLGLRQIYYSMNVEVTDKGDVPEGYKVSRKEKRNFPLILESPSPNQTSLYFCASSLYPATNEKLFFGSGTQLSVL.

V is TRBV13 and J is TRBJ1-2, with TRBD1 matching over 10 bases. Looked up from germline, CDR1 is PRHDT and CDR2 is FYEKMQ (reference sequence). V dropped 5 bases and J dropped 2; count of bases not matched to a gene: 5. The CDR3 has 15 amino acids. CDR3 residues: CASSPRQGANYGYTF. DNA of the CDR3: TGTGCCAGCAGCCCCCGACAGGGGGCGAACTATGGCTACACCTTC.

This clone appeared a single time. The chain links TRBV27 to TRBJ1-1; TRBD1 matches at 7 bases. Losses at the gene ends were 8 bases for V and 2 bases for J; bases not matched to a gene: 14. The CDR3 has 16 residues. Per germline, CDR1 MNHEY and CDR2 SMNVEV (reference sequence). The CDR3 region is CASGSFTQGVNTEAFF. The CDR3 nucleotides read TGTGCCAGCGGTTCCTTCACCCAGGGGGTTAACACTGAAGCTTTCTTT.

This chain's CDR3 is CASSIWTGGLSGNTIYF. The CDR3, as DNA: TGTGCCAGTAGTATTTGGACAGGGGGCCTCTCTGGAAACACCATATATTTT. V and J are TRBV19 and TRBJ1-3; 11 nucleotides agree with TRBD1. The V gene's germline CDR1 is LNHDA and CDR2 SQIVND (reference sequence). The ends lost 3 bases at V and 0 bases at J; junction bases unmatched: 4. There are 17 residues in the CDR3. The full variable domain, with the rest looked up from reference TRBV19 and TRBJ1-3, is DGGITQSPKYLFRKEGQNVTLSCEQNLNHDAMYWYRQDPGQGLRLIYYSQIVNDFQKGDIAEGYSVSREKKESFPLTVTSAQKNPTAFYLCASSIWTGGLSGNTIYFGEGSWLTVV.

This chain links TRBV13 with TRBJ1-4; D is perhaps TRBD1 (6 bases). CDR1 and CDR2 from the germline V gene are PRHDT and FYEKMQ (reference sequence). This CDR3 has 15 residues. With 5 bases removed from V and 7 bases from J, the gap between germline ends came to 17 bases. The CDR3 here is CASSPGGQNREKLFF. CDR3 sequence (DNA): TGTGCCAGCAGCCCGGGGGGCCAGAATCGTGAAAAACTGTTTTTT. The whole variable domain, remainder taken from reference TRBV13 and TRBJ1-4, is AAGVIQSPRHLIKEKRETATLKCYPIPRHDTVYWYQQGPGQDPQFLISFYEKMQSDKGSIPDRFSAQQFSDYHSELNMSSLELGDSALYFCASSPGGQNREKLFFGSGTQLSVL.

This chain uses TRBV7-9 with TRBJ2-7; 7 positions match TRBD2. The V gene's germline CDR1 is SEHNR and CDR2 FQNEAQ (reference sequence). The CDR3 consists of 14 residues. J was trimmed by 7 bases and V by 0 bases; bases with no gene match: 6. The chain's CDR3 is CASSLASEAGEQYF. CDR3 bases: TGTGCCAGCAGCTTAGCGAGCGAAGCGGGAGAGCAGTACTTC.

V is TRBV6-5 and J is TRBJ2-1, with TRBD2 identical over 13 bases. The CDR3 is made up of 15 amino acids. Losses at the gene ends were 5 bases for V and 7 bases for J; bases not matched to a gene: 5. Looked up from germline, CDR1 is MNHEY and CDR2 is SVGAGI. CDR3 sequence: CASSGGLAGLNEQFF. CDR3 DNA sequence: TGTGCCAGCAGTGGGGGACTAGCGGGACTAAATGAGCAGTTCTTC.

This clone is a singleton in its sample. The chain links TRBV5-1 to TRBJ2-2; 7 bases fit TRBD1. CDR3 length equals 15 residues. With V trimmed by 1 base and J by 7 bases, 7 bases remained unmatched. Germline CDR1 SGHRS, CDR2 YFSETQ. The CDR3 loop is CASSLLRQGFGELFF. CDR3 sequence (DNA): TGCGCCAGCAGCTTGCTGCGACAGGGTTTCGGGGAGCTGTTTTTT.

A remark on this clone: This specimen includes other DNA sequences encoding the same CDR3. The chain carries TRBV7-8 and TRBJ1-1; TRBD1 might be the D (5 bases). The V end lost 2 bases, the J end lost 3 bases, and 10 bases lay between the germline ends. CDR1 is SGHVS, CDR2 FQNEAQ, per germline. The CDR3 loop spans 14 amino acids. The CDR3 DNA reads TGTGCCAGCAGCTTACAGGGTCCCGACACTGAAGCTTTCTTT. Amino acids: CASSLQGPDTEAFF.

Here the CDR3 DNA reads TGTGCCACCAGCAGTCCCGGGACAGGGGAAAGCAATCAGCCCCAGCATTTT. Protein product: CATSSPGTGESNQPQHF. This chain joins TRBV15 and TRBJ1-5, with 10 bases aligning to TRBD1. J was trimmed by 1 base and V by 3 bases; bases with no gene match: 6. The CDR3 totals 17 residues. CDR1 and CDR2 from the germline V gene are LNHNV and YYDKDF (reference sequence).

This CDR3 reads CASSIGTGGADTQYF. Written as DNA, the CDR3 is TGTGCCAGCAGTATAGGGACAGGGGGAGCAGATACGCAGTATTTT. This rearrangement joins TRBV7-3 to TRBJ2-3, with 11 nucleotides matching TRBD1. J lost 4 bases, V lost 6 bases, and 6 bases had no gene match. Looked up from germline, CDR1 is SGHTA and CDR2 is FQGTGA. The CDR3 spans 15 residues.

The chain uses TRBV27 and TRBJ2-1; 9 nucleotides align to TRBD2. The germline V gene encodes CDR1 MNHEY and CDR2 SMNVEV (reference sequence). Trimming took 4 bases from V and 8 from J; bases not matched to a gene: 6. This CDR3 spans 14 amino acids. CDR3 nucleotides: TGTGCCAGCAGTTATAGCGGGAGTATCCATGAGCAGTTCTTC. It translates to CASSYSGSIHEQFF.

The chain employs TRBV27 and TRBJ2-7; TRBD2 aligns across 7 bases. The germline V gene has CDR1 MNHEY and CDR2 SMNVEV (reference sequence). The CDR3 runs to 16 residues. J was trimmed by 2 bases and V by 4 bases; bases with no gene match: 11. This chain's CDR3 is CASSSWGGDWAYEQYF. For the CDR3, the DNA is TGTGCCAGCAGTTCCTGGGGGGGGGATTGGGCCTACGAGCAGTACTTC.

The V and J genes are TRBV9 and TRBJ2-6; D unclear. Trimming removed 4 bases at V and 10 bases at J, with 12 bases between. CDR1 is SGDLS, CDR2 YYNGEE, per germline. The CDR3 loop spans 13 amino acids. The CDR3 protein is CASSLEDENVLTF. The CDR3 DNA is TGTGCCAGCAGCCTAGAGGACGAAAACGTCCTGACTTTC.